This T cell receptor (beta chain) was recovered during a study of Ad26.COV2.S vaccination and SARS-CoV-2 variants (dated by TCRdb to the early 2020s). A note on the overall study: Donors in the vaccine arm were drawn from COV1001, a phase I-IIa trial of Ad26.COV2.S in healthy adults that was multicentre, randomized, double-blind and placebo-controlled. Dosing of Ad26.COV2.S was intramuscular, at either 5x10^10 or 1x10^11 viral particles, delivered as one shot or as two shots spaced 56 days apart. TCRbeta repertoire sequencing served as the tool for gauging how specific and how broad the SARS-CoV-2-reactive T cell receptors were following Ad26.COV2.S vaccination. The TCR-sequenced set comprised approximately 32 samples: some 20 Ad26.COV2.S vaccine recipients, 5 placebo recipients and 8 SARS-CoV-2 convalescent individuals. Trial participants were randomized into five groups of five: low-dose or high-dose Ad26.COV2.S given once or twice, or placebo on both occasions. Investigators remained blinded to trial group allocation during experiments and outcome assessment. Paper-wide results and their limitations: The study was not powered for comparison of responses between vaccine doses or regimens. It was noted by the authors that total T cell responses may have been underestimated by the TCR breadth and depth analyses. Comparable non-spike TCR breadth was observed between vaccine and placebo recipients, consistent with only spike being contained in the vaccine. Higher spike-specific TCR breadth was observed in Ad26.COV2.S recipients than in placebo recipients (P = 0.0014). Substantial breadth of spike-specific CD8+ and CD4+ T cell responses was reported after vaccination.

Concerning this clone itself: Its cognate antigen has yet to be identified. No quality values exist for individual bases; no much larger clone is one base distant.

The immunoSEQ Assay was the method used to sequence TCRbeta CDR3 regions. After extraction, genomic DNA underwent amplification by bias-controlled multiplex PCR, followed by high-throughput sequencing. For the original study's pipeline: To quantify the absolute abundance of each unique TCRbeta CDR3 region, sequences were collapsed and filtered. T cell fraction was estimated by normalization of TCRbeta template counts to usable DNA, with usable DNA being measured through amplification of reference genes present in all nucleated cells. Repertoire TCRs were annotated as SARS-CoV-2-specific by exact matching of V gene, CDR3 amino acid sequence and J gene to a known reactive TCR set. The reference SARS-CoV-2 TCR set came from MIRA and was filtered for enrichment in COVID-19-positive ImmuneCODE repertoires, removing public or cross-reactive TCRs. Using the MIRA antigens, annotated TCRs were further analysed by specific ORF or by position within an ORF. Depth was the summed frequency of annotated unique rearrangements, while breadth was defined as annotated unique rearrangements over total unique productive rearrangements. Group comparisons of TCR breadth used two-sided Wilcoxon rank-sum tests. TCRdb re-hosts the immuneACCESS table, in-frame sequences only. Its copies lack some clones; in the studies checked, an unresolved V gene accounts for under half of them, and the cause for the rest is not known. The DNA gave D and trimming, while V, J and clone size come from that table. The sample table contains about 350,000 clones; only one count was recorded for roughly 89% of them. Approximately 5% of the sample is in the top ten clones.

The germline V gene yields MNHEY for CDR1 and SVGEGT for CDR2. V is cut back by 3 bases and J by 3 bases, with 3 bases in the junction unmatched. The cysteine opens and the phenylalanine closes a CDR3 of 14 amino acids. Of all the DNA, just the CDR3 is kept, 42 bases in frame from base 1. The treatment or condition label, as the study defines it: over 15 received Ad26.COV2.S at low or high dose, single or two shots; 5 received placebo; per-sample allocation not given. Repertoires of vaccine and placebo recipients were sequenced from samples taken on day 63 after the first injection. Cohort 1b enrolled some 25 adults aged 18-55 years at a single site in Boston, USA, between 29 July and 7 August 2020. Ad26.COV2.S was a replication-incompetent adenovirus type 26 vector expressing a prefusion-stabilized SARS-CoV-2 spike protein from the original Wuhan strain.

The V gene is TRBV6-2 or TRBV6-3 and the J gene is TRBJ2-7; TRBD2 aligns with 9 central bases. The TCR sequence derives from a person aged 18-65 years who received the Ad26.COV2.S COVID-19 vaccine or a placebo. The source material was peripheral blood, sampled in a trial of Ad26.COV2.S vaccine versus placebo. The CDR3 has the sequence CASSYSSGIYEQYF. The DNA is TGTGCCAGCAGTTATTCTAGCGGGATCTACGAGCAGTACTTC.